The 13 T cell receptor beta chains reported below all come from one sample, sequenced in a study of shared clonotypes between healthy human individuals. TCRdb's table, derived via immunoSEQ multiplex PCR, lists solely in-frame clones and lacks some. The table has roughly 660,000 clones, about 92% seen once. The specimen was memory CD8+ T cells from PBMCs. Subset given: CD45RO+ cells pooled with CCR7-negative TemRA cells. Source of these receptors: a man between 18 and 29 years old in good health. Some clones in this sample may be carry-over from other donors' samples.

The chain links TRBV29-1 to TRBJ2-5; no clear D gene. Germline V CDR1 and CDR2: SQVTM, ANQGSEA. V was shortened by 4 bases and J by 5 bases, with 2 bases between the two germline ends. CDR3 length equals 9 residues. In nucleotides, the CDR3 is TGCAGCGTTGGGGAGACCCAGTACTTC. This codes for CSVGETQYF.

The chain combines TRBV21-1 with TRBJ2-6. TRBV21-1 corresponds to a pseudogene. CDR3 length: 17 residues. For the CDR3, the DNA is TGTGCCAGCAGCAAAGCGGGACCTGGGTCTGGGGCCAACGTCCTGACTTTC. Amino acids: CASSKAGPGSGANVLTF.

This clone was detected a few times. The chain joins TRBV19 to TRBJ2-2; 10 nucleotides align to TRBD1. The CDR3 totals 16 residues. Germline V gene lookup returns CDR1 LNHDA and CDR2 SQIVND (reference sequence). The trim removed 5 bases at V and 0 bases at J, leaving 3 bases unmatched. CDR3 sequence (DNA): TGTGCCAGTAGTCTTGGGACAGGGGCGAACACCGGGGAGCTGTTTTTT. The encoded protein is CASSLGTGANTGELFF. Based on the CDR3 plus reference TRBV19 and TRBJ2-2, the full variable domain is DGGITQSPKYLFRKEGQNVTLSCEQNLNHDAMYWYRQDPGQGLRLIYYSQIVNDFQKGDIAEGYSVSREKKESFPLTVTSAQKNPTAFYLCASSLGTGANTGELFFGEGSRLTVL.

This chain links TRBV2 with TRBJ2-7, with D maybe TRBD2 (5 bases). There are 14 residues in the CDR3. The V gene lost 8 bases and the J gene lost 0 bases, with 14 bases spanning the gap. Germline-derived CDR1 and CDR2 are SNHLY and FYNNEI. CDR3 DNA: TGTGCCAGCGTGGCGGGCCTACCCTCCTACGAGCAGTACTTC. It is translated as CASVAGLPSYEQYF.

The DNA of the CDR3 is TGTGCCAGCAGCCCCCACCTTGGAACTAGCGGAGTCTACAATGAGCAGTTCTTC. Translation gives CASSPHLGTSGVYNEQFF. This rearrangement joins TRBV11-1 to TRBJ2-1, with 8 nucleotides matching TRBD2. V lost 5 bases, J lost 3 bases, and 15 bases stayed unmatched. The V gene's germline CDR1 is SGHAT and CDR2 FQDESV (reference sequence). The CDR3 spans 18 residues. Filled out from reference TRBV11-1 and TRBJ2-1, the complete variable domain reads EAEVAQSPRYKITEKSQAVAFWCDPISGHATLYWYRQILGQGPELLVQFQDESVVDDSQLPKDRFSAERLKGVDSTLKIQPAELGDSAMYLCASSPHLGTSGVYNEQFFGPGTRLTVL.

This clone was observed a handful of times. The chain links TRBV10-1 to TRBJ2-5; D unresolved. The DNA matches TRBJ2-7 better at its end, which makes the J call doubtful. The CDR3 length is 13 residues. Germline CDR1 WNHNN, CDR2 SYGVQD (reference sequence). Written as DNA, the CDR3 is TGCGCCAGCAGTGAGACTACGTCGGGCGAGCAGTACTTC. It codes for CASSETTSGEQYF.

The chain has TRBV7-9 and TRBJ1-2; TRBD1 matches 7 bases. CDR1 SEHNR and CDR2 FQNEAQ come from the germline V gene (reference sequence). Germline trimming cut 5 bases from V and 4 bases from J; bases unmatched to any gene: 10. This CDR3 region has 15 residues. CDR3 bases: TGTGCCAGCAGCCACGACGGGACAGTCCTCTATGGCTACACCTTC. Encoded protein: CASSHDGTVLYGYTF. Using reference TRBV7-9 and TRBJ1-2 for the parts outside the CDR3, the full variable domain is DTGVSQNPRHKITKRGQNVTFRCDPISEHNRLYWYRQTLGQGPEFLTYFQNEAQLEKSRLLSDRFSAERPKGSFSTLEIQRTEQGDSAMYLCASSHDGTVLYGYTFGSGTRLTVV.

This clone was seen many times. The J gene is TRBJ2-7, the V gene TRBV5-4, with 7 nucleotides matching TRBD2. The CDR3 sequence is 17 residues long. V lost 4 bases to trimming and J lost 0 bases; unmatched junction nucleotides: 13. Germline loops: CDR1 SGHNT, CDR2 YYREEE (reference sequence). The CDR3 is CASSGSTTSDSSYEQYF. DNA for the CDR3: TGTGCCAGCAGCGGATCGACAACTAGCGATAGCTCCTACGAGCAGTACTTC.

This clone has only one observation. This chain connects TRBV13 to TRBJ2-5; maybe TRBD2 (6 bases). There are 14 residues in the CDR3. Germline V lookup: CDR1 PRHDT, CDR2 FYEKMQ (reference sequence). Trimming left V 6 bases short and J 1 base short, with 12 bases between. CDR3 amino acids: CASSYRDFQETQYF. In DNA form, the CDR3 reads TGTGCCAGCAGTTACCGGGACTTCCAAGAGACCCAGTACTTC.

The chain recombines TRBV27 with TRBJ1-2; 7 bases map to TRBD1. V lost 5 bases to trimming and J lost 0 bases; unmatched junction nucleotides: 9. In germline, CDR1 is MNHEY, CDR2 SMNVEV (reference sequence). The CDR3 contains 16 residues. CDR3 nucleotide sequence: TGTGCCAGCAGTGCTGTTTTAGGGACAGCTAACTATGGCTACACCTTC. Amino acid sequence: CASSAVLGTANYGYTF.

This sequence joins TRBV4-1 and TRBJ1-4; D is ambiguous. CDR3 length: 15 amino acids. Germline loops: CDR1 MGHRA, CDR2 YSYEKL. Deletions cut 1 base from V and 3 bases from J, with 9 bases between. DNA of the CDR3: TGCGCCAGCAGCCAAGTTACCGGGGCTAATGAAAAACTGTTTTTT. As protein: CASSQVTGANEKLFF.

The chain joins TRBV11-2 to TRBJ2-2; either TRBD1 or TRBD2 may fit D (5 bases each). This CDR3 is built from 16 residues. V lost 1 base to trimming and J lost 3 bases, with 12 bases between them. The germline V gene encodes CDR1 SGHAT and CDR2 FQNNGV. The CDR3 region has the DNA TGTGCCAGCAGCTTAGTTCGGGGCGGCCACACCGGGGAGCTGTTTTTT. It specifies CASSLVRGGHTGELFF.

On this clone itself: This specimen includes other DNA sequences encoding the same CDR3. V gene TRBV27 combines with J gene TRBJ2-7; D might be TRBD2 (6 bases). There are 13 residues in the CDR3. Germline CDR1 MNHEY, CDR2 SMNVEV (reference sequence). V gave up 4 bases and J gave up 0 bases, with 7 bases separating them. The CDR3: CASSSGLSYEQYF. DNA for the CDR3: TGTGCCAGCAGTTCGGGACTCTCCTACGAGCAGTACTTC.